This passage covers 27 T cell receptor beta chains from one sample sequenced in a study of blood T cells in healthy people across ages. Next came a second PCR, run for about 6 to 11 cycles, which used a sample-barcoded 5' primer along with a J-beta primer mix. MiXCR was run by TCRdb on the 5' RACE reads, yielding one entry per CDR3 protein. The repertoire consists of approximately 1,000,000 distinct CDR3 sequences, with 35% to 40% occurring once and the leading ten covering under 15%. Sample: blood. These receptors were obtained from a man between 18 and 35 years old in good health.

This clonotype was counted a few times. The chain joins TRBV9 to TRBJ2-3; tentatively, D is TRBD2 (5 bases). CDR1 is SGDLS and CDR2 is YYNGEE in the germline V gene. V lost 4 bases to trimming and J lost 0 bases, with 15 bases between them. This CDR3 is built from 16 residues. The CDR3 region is CASSHNGEGSTDTQYF. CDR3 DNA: TGTGCCAGCAGCCACAACGGTGAGGGTAGCACAGATACGCAGTATTTT.

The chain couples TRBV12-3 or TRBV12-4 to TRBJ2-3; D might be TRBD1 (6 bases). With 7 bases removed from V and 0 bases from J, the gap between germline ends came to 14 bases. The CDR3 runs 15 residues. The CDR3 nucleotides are TGTGCCAGCACCCACGCCCAGGGGAGCACAGATACGCAGTATTTT. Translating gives CASTHAQGSTDTQYF.

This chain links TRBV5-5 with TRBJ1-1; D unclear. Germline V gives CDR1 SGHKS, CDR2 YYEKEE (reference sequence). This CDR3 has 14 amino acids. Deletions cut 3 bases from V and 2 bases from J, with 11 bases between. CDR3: CASSWGGSNTEAFF. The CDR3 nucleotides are TGTGCCAGCAGCTGGGGAGGATCCAACACTGAAGCTTTCTTT.

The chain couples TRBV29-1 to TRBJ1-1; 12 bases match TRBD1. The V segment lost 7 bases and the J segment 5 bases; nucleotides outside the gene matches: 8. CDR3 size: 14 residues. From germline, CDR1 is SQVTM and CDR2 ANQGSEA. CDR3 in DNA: TGCAGCGGGGGGACAGGGGGCGAGGTTACTGAAGCTTTCTTT. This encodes CSGGTGGEVTEAFF. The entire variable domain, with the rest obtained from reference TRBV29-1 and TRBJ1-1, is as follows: SAVISQKPSRDICQRGTSLTIQCQVDSQVTMMFWYRQQPGQSLTLIATANQGSEATYESGFVIDKFPISRPNLTFSTLTVSNMSPEDSSIYLCSGGTGGEVTEAFFGQGTRLTVV.

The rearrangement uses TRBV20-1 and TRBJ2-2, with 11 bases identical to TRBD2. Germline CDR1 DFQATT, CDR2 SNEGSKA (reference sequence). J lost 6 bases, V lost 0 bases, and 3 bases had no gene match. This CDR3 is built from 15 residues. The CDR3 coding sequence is TGCAGTGCTAGAGATAGCGGGGGGGCGGCCGGGGAGCTGTTTTTT. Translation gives CSARDSGGAAGELFF.

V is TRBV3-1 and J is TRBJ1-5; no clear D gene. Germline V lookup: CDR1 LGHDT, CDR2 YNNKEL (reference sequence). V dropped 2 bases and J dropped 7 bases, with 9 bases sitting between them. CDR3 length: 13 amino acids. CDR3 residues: CASSQSPGQPQHF. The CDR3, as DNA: TGTGCCAGCAGCCAATCACCGGGGCAGCCCCAGCATTTT.

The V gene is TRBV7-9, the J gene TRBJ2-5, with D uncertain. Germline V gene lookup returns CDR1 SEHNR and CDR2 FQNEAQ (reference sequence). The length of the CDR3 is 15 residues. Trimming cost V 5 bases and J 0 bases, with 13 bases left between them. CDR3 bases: TGTGCCAGCAGCCCGAAGTTTGCGGACCAAGAGACCCAGTACTTC. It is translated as CASSPKFADQETQYF.

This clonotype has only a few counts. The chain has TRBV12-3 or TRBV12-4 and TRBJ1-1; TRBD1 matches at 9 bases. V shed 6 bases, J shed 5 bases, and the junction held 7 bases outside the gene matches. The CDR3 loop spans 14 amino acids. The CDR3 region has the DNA TGTGCCAGCAGGGTACAGGGGGCGGTTACTGAAGCTTTCTTT. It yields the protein CASRVQGAVTEAFF.

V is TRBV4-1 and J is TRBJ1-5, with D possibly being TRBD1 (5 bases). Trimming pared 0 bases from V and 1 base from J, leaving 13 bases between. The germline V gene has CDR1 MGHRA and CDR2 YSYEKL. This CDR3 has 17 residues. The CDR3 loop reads CASSQDHGGLSNQPQHF. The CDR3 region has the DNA TGCGCCAGCAGCCAAGATCATGGGGGATTGAGCAATCAGCCCCAGCATTTT.

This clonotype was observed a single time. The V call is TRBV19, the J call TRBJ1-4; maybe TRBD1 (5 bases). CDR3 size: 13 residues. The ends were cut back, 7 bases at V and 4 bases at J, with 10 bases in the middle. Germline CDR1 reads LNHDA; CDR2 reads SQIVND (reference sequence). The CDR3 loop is CASNVDSNEKLFF. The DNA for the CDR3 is TGTGCCAGTAATGTTGACAGTAATGAAAAACTGTTTTTT.

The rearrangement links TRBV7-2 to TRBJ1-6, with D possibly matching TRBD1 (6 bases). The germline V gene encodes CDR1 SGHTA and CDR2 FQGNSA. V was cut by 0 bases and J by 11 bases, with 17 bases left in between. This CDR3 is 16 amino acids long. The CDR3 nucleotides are TGTGCCAGCAGCTTAGCGTTAGCCCTCAGGGGTCCACCCCTCCACTTT. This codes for CASSLALALRGPPLHF.

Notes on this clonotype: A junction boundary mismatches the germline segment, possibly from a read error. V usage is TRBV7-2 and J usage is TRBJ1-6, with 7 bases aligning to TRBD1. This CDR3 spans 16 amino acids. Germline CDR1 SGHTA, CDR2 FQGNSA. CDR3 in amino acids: CASSLATGIFNSPLHF. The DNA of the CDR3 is TGCGCCAGCAGCTTAGCGACAGGGATCTTTAATTCACCCCTCCACTTT.

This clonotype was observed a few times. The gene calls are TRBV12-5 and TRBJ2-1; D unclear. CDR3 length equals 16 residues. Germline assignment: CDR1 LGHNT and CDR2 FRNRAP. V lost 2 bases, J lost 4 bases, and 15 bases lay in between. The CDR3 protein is CASGLWKRDFYNEQFF. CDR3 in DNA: TGTGCTAGTGGTTTGTGGAAGCGAGACTTTTACAATGAGCAGTTCTTC.

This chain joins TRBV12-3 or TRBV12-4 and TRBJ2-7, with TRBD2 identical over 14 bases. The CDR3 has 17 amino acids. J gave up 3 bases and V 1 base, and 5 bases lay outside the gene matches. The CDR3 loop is CASSLGGLAGDYYEQYF. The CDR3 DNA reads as TGTGCCAGCAGTTTAGGGGGACTAGCGGGGGATTACTACGAGCAGTACTTC.

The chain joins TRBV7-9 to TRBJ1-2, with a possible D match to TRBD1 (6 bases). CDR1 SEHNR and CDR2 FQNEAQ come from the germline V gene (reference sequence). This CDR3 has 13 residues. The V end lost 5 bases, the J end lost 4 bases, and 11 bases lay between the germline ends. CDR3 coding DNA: TGTGCCAGCAGCATCGGACAGTTCTATGGCTACACCTTC. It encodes CASSIGQFYGYTF.

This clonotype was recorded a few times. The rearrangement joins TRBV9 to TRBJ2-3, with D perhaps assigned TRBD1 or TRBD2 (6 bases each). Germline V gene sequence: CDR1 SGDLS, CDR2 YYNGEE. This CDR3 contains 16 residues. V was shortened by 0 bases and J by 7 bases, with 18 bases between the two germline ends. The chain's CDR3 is CASSVGPGGPQNTQYF. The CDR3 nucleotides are TGTGCCAGCAGCGTAGGTCCTGGGGGGCCACAAAATACGCAGTATTTT.

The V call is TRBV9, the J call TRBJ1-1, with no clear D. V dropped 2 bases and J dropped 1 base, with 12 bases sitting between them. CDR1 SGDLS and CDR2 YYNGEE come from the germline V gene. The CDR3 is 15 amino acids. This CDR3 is CASSVGSLGNTEAFF. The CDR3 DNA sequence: TGTGCCAGCAGCGTGGGATCTCTGGGGAACACTGAAGCTTTCTTT.

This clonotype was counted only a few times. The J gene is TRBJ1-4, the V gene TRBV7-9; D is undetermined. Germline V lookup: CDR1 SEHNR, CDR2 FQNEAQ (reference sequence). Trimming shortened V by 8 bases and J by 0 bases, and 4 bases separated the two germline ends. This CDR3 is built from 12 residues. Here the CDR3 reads CASQATNEKLFF. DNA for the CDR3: TGTGCCAGCCAGGCAACTAATGAAAAACTGTTTTTT.

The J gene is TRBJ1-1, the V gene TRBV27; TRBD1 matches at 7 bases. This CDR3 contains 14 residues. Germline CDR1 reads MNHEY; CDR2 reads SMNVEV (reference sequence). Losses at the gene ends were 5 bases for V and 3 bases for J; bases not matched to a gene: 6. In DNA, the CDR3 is TGTGCCAGCAGTGCCGGGACAGCTGACACTGAAGCTTTCTTT. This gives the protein CASSAGTADTEAFF.

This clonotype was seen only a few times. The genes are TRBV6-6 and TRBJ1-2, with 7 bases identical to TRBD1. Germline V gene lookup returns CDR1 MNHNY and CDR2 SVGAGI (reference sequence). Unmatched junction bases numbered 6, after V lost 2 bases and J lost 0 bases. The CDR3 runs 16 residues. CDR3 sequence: CASSYPGGTTNYGYTF. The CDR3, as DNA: TGTGCCAGCAGTTACCCAGGGGGGACTACTAACTATGGCTACACCTTC.

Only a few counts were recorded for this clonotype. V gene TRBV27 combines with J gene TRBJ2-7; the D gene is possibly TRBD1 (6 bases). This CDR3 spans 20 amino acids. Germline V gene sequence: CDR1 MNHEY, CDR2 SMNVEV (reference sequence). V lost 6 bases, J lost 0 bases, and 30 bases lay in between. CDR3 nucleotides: TGTGCCAGCAGCTCCTCCCTCACAACAGGGATGAGGTTTAGCTCCTACGAGCAGTACTTC. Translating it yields CASSSSLTTGMRFSSYEQYF.

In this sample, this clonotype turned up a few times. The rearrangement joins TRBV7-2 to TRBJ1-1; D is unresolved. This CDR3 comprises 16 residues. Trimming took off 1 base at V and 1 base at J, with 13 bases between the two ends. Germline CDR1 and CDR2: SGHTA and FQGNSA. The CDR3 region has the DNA TGTGCCAGCAGCTTAGAGGGTCAGATATCGAACACTGAAGCTTTCTTT. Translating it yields CASSLEGQISNTEAFF.

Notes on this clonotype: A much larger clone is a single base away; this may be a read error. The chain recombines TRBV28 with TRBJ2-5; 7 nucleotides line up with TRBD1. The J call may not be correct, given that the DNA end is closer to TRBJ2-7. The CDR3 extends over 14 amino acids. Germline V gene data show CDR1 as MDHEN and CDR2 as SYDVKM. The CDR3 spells CASSVRAGGYEQYF. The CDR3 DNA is TGTGCCAGCAGTGTAAGGGCAGGGGGATACGAGCAGTACTTC.

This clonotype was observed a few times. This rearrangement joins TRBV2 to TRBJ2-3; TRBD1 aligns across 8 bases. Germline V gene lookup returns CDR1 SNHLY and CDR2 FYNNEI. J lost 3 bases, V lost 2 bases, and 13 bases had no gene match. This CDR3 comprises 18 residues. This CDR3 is CASSEILFGDRTTDTQYF. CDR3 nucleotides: TGTGCCAGCAGTGAAATCTTGTTTGGGGACAGGACGACAGATACGCAGTATTTT.

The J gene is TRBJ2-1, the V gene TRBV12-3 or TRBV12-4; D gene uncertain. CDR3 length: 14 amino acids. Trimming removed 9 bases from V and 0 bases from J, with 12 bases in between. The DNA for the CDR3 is TGTGCCAGTTGGACGCCGAGCTCCTACAATGAGCAGTTCTTC. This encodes CASWTPSSYNEQFF.

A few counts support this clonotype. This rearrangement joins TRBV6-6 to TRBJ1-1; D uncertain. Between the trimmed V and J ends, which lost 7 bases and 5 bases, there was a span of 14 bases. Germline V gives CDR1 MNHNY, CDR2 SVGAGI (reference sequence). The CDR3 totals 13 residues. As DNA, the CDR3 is TGTGCCAGCACCCCCCGACCGGTGACTGAAGCTTTCTTT. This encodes CASTPRPVTEAFF.

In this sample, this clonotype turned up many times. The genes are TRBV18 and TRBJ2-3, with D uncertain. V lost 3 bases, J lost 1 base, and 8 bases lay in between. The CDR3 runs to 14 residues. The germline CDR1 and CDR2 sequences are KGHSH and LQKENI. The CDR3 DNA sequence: TGTGCCAGCTCACCCATCCCCGGCACAGATACGCAGTATTTT. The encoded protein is CASSPIPGTDTQYF.